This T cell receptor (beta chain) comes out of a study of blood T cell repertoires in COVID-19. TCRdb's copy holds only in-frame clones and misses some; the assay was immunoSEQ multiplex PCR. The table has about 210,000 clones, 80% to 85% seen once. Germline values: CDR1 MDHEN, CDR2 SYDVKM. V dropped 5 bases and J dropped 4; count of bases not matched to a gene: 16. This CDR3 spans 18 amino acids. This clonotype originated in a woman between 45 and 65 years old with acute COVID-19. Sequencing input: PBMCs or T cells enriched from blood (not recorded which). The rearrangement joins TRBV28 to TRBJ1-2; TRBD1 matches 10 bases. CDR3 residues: CASSLTTGGARDGYGYTF. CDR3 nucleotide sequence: TGTGCCAGCAGTCTCACGACAGGGGGCGCCAGGGATGGCTATGGCTACACCTTC.